This TCR beta chain is from a study of blood T cell repertoires in COVID-19. About the study: Samples came from the United States, Italy and Spain, spanning acute and convalescent COVID-19. T cells, B-cell-depleted T cells, or PBMCs supplied cDNA or gDNA.

Germline V gene data show CDR1 as SGHNT and CDR2 as YYREEE (reference sequence). V was pared by 4 bases and J by 4 bases, with 15 bases between. CDR3 length: 14 residues. In the original processing: Counts of nucleated cells, estimated from reference gene primer amplification, were obtained. Only in-frame clones appear in the TCRdb table, and some are missing; sequencing was by immunoSEQ multiplex PCR. That table is the source of V, J and clone size, and D and trimming were worked out from the DNA. Of roughly 100,000 clones in the sample, 85% to 90% are singletons; the top ten hold 4% to 5%. The TCR originated in a man aged 50 to 60 with acute or convalescent COVID-19. The gene calls are TRBV5-4 and TRBJ2-7; D is possibly TRBD2 (6 bases). Sequenced material: peripheral blood. CDR3 loop: CASSDRDFSYEQYF. For the CDR3, the DNA is TGTGCCAGCAGCGACCGGGACTTCTCATACGAGCAGTACTTC.